This TCR beta chain was obtained from a study of CD8 T cells in ankylosing spondylitis. A few counts support this clonotype. Its antigen is unidentified. Findings and caveats of the study: CD8+ by phenotype, disease-linked clones were relatively rare in peripheral blood. Clones linked to disease were reported to show significant enrichment in matched ankylosing spondylitis synovial fluid. What seemed typical of ankylosing spondylitis blood was a TCR beta motif built from 7 or 8 highly homologous variants.

TCR beta libraries were made by quantitative 5'-RACE with molecular barcodes. MiXCR was run by TCRdb on the 5' RACE reads, yielding one entry per CDR3 protein. The sample lists 200,000 or so distinct CDR3 sequences, approximately 13% occurring once. Specimen: blood, either unsorted or a sorted T cell fraction (not recorded which). The TCR was taken from a female donor with ankylosing spondylitis or in good health (not recorded which).

CDR3 loop: CASSFPQGSSGNTIYF. DNA for the CDR3: TGTGCCAGCAGTTTTCCACAGGGAAGCTCTGGAAACACCATATATTTT. The gene calls are TRBV12-3 or TRBV12-4 and TRBJ1-3, with TRBD1 as a possible D gene (6 bases). The V end was cut by 3 bases, the J end by 0 bases, with 12 bases between. CDR3 size: 16 residues.